The sequence of this T cell receptor (beta chain) was determined in a study of a mutant IDH1 vaccine in newly diagnosed glioma. Across the whole study: Patients got their first vaccination 4-6 weeks after radiotherapy alone, or with temozolomide cycles. Study-wide points: Across multiple MHC alleles, almost 95% of patients had vaccine-induced responses.

This sample's time point: week 5, during vaccination. All doses held 300 ug of mutant IDH1 20-mer peptide, with topical imiquimod. Comments on this clone: Its antigen remains unidentified. The DNA is omitted, as the CDR3 cannot be located on it reliably, and the CDR3 follows TCRdb's listing.

Profiled with immunoSEQ multiplex PCR; TCRdb holds only in-frame clones, not every one. Of more than 55,000 clones in the sample, 65% to 90% are singletons; the top ten hold 3.1%. Germline CDR1 and CDR2: MNHEY and SVGAGI. The CDR3 spans 15 amino acids, including both terminal residues. This clonotype was sampled from a woman in her late teens or twenties with glioma. Some clones in this sample may be carry-over from other donors' samples. Sequences were derived from PBMCs, sampled from a glioma patient whose treatment included an IDH1 peptide vaccine. The chain combines TRBV6-5 with TRBJ1-1; the table's TRBD1 call for D was not verified on the DNA. Here the CDR3 reads CASSSSTGGGTEAFF.